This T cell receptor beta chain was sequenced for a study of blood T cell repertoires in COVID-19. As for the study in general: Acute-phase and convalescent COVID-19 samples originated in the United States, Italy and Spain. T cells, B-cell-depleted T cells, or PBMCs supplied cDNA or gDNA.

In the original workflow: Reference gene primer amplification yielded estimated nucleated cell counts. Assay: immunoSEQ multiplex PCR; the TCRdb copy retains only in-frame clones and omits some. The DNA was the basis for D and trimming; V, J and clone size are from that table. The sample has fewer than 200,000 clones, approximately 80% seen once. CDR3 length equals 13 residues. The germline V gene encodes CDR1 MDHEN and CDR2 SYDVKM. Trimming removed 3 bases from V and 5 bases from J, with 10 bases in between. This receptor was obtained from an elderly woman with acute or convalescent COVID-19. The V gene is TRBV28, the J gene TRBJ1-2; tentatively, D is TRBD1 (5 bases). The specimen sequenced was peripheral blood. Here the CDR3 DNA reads TGTGCCAGCAGTTTGCAGGGAACATATGGCTACACCTTC. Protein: CASSLQGTYGYTF.